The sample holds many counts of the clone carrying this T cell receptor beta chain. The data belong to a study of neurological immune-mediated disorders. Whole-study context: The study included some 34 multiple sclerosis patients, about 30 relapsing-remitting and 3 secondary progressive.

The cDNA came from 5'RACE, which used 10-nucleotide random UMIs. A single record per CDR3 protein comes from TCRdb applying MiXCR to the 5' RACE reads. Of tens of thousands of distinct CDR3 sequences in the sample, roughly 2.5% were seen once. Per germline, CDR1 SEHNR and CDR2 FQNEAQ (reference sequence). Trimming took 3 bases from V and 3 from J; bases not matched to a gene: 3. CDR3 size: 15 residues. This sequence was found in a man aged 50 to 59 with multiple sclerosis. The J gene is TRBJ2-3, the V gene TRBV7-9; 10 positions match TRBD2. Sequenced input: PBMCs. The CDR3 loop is CASSFEGLATDTQYF. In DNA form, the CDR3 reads TGTGCCAGCAGCTTCGAGGGACTAGCGACAGATACGCAGTATTTT.